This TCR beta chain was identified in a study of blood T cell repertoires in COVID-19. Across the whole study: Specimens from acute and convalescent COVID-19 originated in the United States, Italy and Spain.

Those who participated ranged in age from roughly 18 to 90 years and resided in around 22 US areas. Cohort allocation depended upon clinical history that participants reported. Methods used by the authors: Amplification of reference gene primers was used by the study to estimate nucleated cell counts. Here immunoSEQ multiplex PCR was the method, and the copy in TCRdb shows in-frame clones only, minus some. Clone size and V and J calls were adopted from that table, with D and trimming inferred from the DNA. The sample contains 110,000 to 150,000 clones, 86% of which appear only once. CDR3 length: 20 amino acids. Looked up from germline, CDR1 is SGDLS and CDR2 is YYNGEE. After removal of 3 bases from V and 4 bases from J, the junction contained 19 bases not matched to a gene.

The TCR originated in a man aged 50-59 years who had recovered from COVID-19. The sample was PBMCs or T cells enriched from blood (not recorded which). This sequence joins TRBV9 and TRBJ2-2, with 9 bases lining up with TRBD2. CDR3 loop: CASSDHQWRSGRGSTGELFF. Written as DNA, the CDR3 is TGTGCCAGCAGCGACCACCAGTGGCGTAGCGGGAGAGGTAGCACCGGGGAGCTGTTTTTT.